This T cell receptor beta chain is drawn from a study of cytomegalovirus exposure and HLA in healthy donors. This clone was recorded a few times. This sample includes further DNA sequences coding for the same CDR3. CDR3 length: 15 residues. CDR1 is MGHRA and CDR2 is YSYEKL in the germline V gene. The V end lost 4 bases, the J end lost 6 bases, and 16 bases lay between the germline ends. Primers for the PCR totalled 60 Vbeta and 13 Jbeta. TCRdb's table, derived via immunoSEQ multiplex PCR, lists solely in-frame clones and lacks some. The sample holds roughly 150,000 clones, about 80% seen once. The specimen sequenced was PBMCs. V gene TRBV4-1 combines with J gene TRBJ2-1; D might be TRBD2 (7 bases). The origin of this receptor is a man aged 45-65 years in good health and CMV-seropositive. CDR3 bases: TGCGCCAGCAGCCGAGGGGGGGCACAGGGCAATGAGCAGTTCTTC. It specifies CASSRGGAQGNEQFF.